A selection of T cell receptor beta chains follows, all from one sample in a study of cytomegalovirus exposure and HLA in healthy donors. Clones were read by immunoSEQ multiplex PCR, and TCRdb kept only the in-frame ones, dropping some. This table holds approximately 170,000 clones, approximately 83% found once. The sequencing input was PBMCs. The receptors shown here come from a boy aged 2-15 years in good health and CMV-seronegative. CDR3s leave out the opening cysteine and the closing phenylalanine or tryptophan. D genes are given only for firm matches.

D | length | J | V | CDR3
- | 13 | TRBJ1-2 | TRBV5-1 | ASSLHTGTNYGYT
TRBD1 | 13 | TRBJ1-4 | TRBV14 | ASSAPGTGVEKLF
TRBD1 | 13 | TRBJ2-3 | TRBV5-1 | ASSLGDRDTDTQY
TRBD2 | 14 | TRBJ2-3 | TRBV13 | ASSPLAGPHTDTQY
- | 13 | TRBJ1-2 | TRBV7-8 | ASSLGPGGFAWLA
TRBD1 | 11 | TRBJ2-7 | TRBV9 | ASSPGQGNEQY
- | 13 | TRBJ2-3 | TRBV4-3 | ASSRTGESADTQY
- | 12 | TRBJ1-6 | TRBV6-6 | ASSYGPGNSPLH
- | 14 | TRBJ2-6 | TRBV6-1 | ASSDSSFSGANVLT
TRBD1 | 11 | TRBJ1-5 | TRBV25-1 | ASRGQGNQPQH
- | 10 | TRBJ1-6 | TRBV30 | AWSEGNSPLH
- | 11 | TRBJ1-1 | TRBV7-9 | ASSLARTAEAF
- | 15 | TRBJ2-5 | TRBV9 | ASSVAGSGSVQETQY
- | 14 | TRBJ1-5 | TRBV4-1 | ASSQESQYRNQPQH
TRBD1 | 13 | TRBJ2-5 | TRBV9 | ASSSRDRVQETQY
- | 11 | TRBJ2-5 | TRBV6-5 | ASSYGGLETQY
- | 12 | TRBJ2-2 | TRBV29-1 | SVEGTGSAGELF
- | 14 | TRBJ1-1 | TRBV5-4 | ASSLDPEGSNTEAF
- | 10 | TRBJ1-4 | TRBV5-4 | ASSLNSEKLF
- | 10 | TRBJ1-1 | TRBV5-1 | ASSLYGVGAF
- | 11 | TRBJ1-2 | TRBV7-9 | ASSLGAADGYT
TRBD1 | 14 | TRBJ2-5 | TRBV5-1 | ASSPGHQGVIETQY
TRBD1 | 13 | TRBJ2-2 | TRBV7-7 | ASSPDRGQNGELF
TRBD1 | 13 | TRBJ2-7 | TRBV27 | ASSLNPTGTYEQY
TRBD1 | 13 | TRBJ1-2 | TRBV4-2 | ASSQDAGQSYGYT
- | 11 | TRBJ2-2 | TRBV30 | AWSVTSYGELF
- | 12 | TRBJ1-1 | TRBV5-6 | ASSFSAGLTEAF
- | 11 | TRBJ2-1 | TRBV2 | ASSPRVNNEQF
TRBD2 | 15 | TRBJ2-3 | TRBV4-1 | ASSQDQLADFTDTQY
TRBD1 | 15 | TRBJ1-3 | TRBV15 | ATSPPVGTGSGNTIY
- | 15 | TRBJ1-2 | TRBV21-1 | ASSKGARAAFFYGYT
- | 16 | TRBJ1-2 | TRBV7-9 | SSSLGPFAEGVSISYT
TRBD1 | 12 | TRBJ2-7 | TRBV5-6 | ASSSGQGRYEQY
TRBD1 | 15 | TRBJ1-6 | TRBV9 | ASSVDPGTGLGSPLH
- | 15 | TRBJ1-1 | TRBV14 | ASSQDKIGGRVTEAF
TRBD1 | 14 | TRBJ2-2 | TRBV9 | ASSARQGPLSGELF